Listed below are T cell receptor beta chains from one sample, sequenced in a study of blood T cell repertoires in COVID-19. The assay was immunoSEQ multiplex PCR, and TCRdb's table has in-frame clones only and misses some. In the table there are under 300,000 clones, less than 90% of which are singletons. The source material was peripheral blood. The receptors here all came from a man in his fifties or sixties with acute or convalescent COVID-19. CDR3s include the opening cysteine and the closing phenylalanine or tryptophan.

CDR3 protein,V gene,J gene
CASSLEQGKGYTF,TRBV5-1,TRBJ1-2
CASSPRQAADTQYF,TRBV27,TRBJ2-3
CASSRHLAVAYNEQFF,TRBV6-2/TRBV6-3,TRBJ2-1
CASSYSGDRGRTEAFF,TRBV6-6,TRBJ1-1
CASSQVADPSYGYTF,TRBV4-3,TRBJ1-2
CASSFSTSGITGELFF,TRBV7-6,TRBJ2-2
CAWNGGGRNQPQHF,TRBV30,TRBJ1-5
CASTQRGIGETQYF,TRBV19,TRBJ2-5
CASSLGTSGILADTQYF,TRBV7-8,TRBJ2-3
CAWSGASWRAKNIQYF,TRBV30,TRBJ2-4
CASSWDIGIQYF,TRBV12-3/TRBV12-4,TRBJ2-4
CASSQVGGGTNEKLFF,TRBV4-1,TRBJ1-4
CATSRDRRATEAFF,TRBV15,TRBJ1-1
CASSPLTGGIWALHF,TRBV3-1/TRBV3-2,TRBJ1-6
CASSLDPGITKNIQYF,TRBV11-2,TRBJ2-4
CAARLAGNYEQYF,TRBV6-5,TRBJ2-7
CASSLDLAGVEQYF,TRBV7-9,TRBJ2-7
CASSVGVGQGNTEAFF,TRBV9,TRBJ1-1
CASSYPIIADSTDTQYF,TRBV6-2/TRBV6-3,TRBJ2-3
CASSFRVTTYEQYF,TRBV6-5,TRBJ2-7
CASGGYNEQFF,TRBV3-1/TRBV3-2,TRBJ2-1
CASSSGANEKLFF,TRBV5-6,TRBJ1-4
CASSPRTGVPKNEKLFF,TRBV28,TRBJ1-4
CASSLVPGLAGTDTQYF,TRBV7-2,TRBJ2-3
CASSLEGVEQPQHF,TRBV7-9,TRBJ1-5
CASTGSPIGKFF,TRBV6-6,TRBJ2-1
CASSSGQGREFGAFF,TRBV5-1,TRBJ1-1
CASSQVARTGQMGQPQHF,TRBV4-2,TRBJ1-5
CASGGASGTYEQYF,TRBV7-2,TRBJ2-7
CASSSPRLSREGYQETQYF,TRBV5-1,TRBJ2-5
CASSPNRYEQYF,TRBV6-6,TRBJ2-7
CASRTGGMGNTGELFF,TRBV7-2,TRBJ2-2
CASSISRQGSYEQYF,TRBV19,TRBJ2-7
CASSPPGLAGSYEQYF,TRBV27,TRBJ2-7
CASSQDLTGQGGYEQYF,TRBV4-3,TRBJ2-7
CASSLMADFGSPLHF,TRBV7-9,TRBJ1-6
CASSPGSVNTGELFF,TRBV4-3,TRBJ2-2
CATSRDRVRQPQHF,TRBV15,TRBJ1-5
CASSSFSLRTGGYEQYF,TRBV7-9,TRBJ2-7
CASSRQGAWTNEKLFF,TRBV28,TRBJ1-4
CASTKTDPYDYEQYF,TRBV6-5,TRBJ2-7
CASSLRGPTEAFF,TRBV7-8,TRBJ1-1
CASSFHQGLINEQFF,TRBV11-3,TRBJ2-1
CASSEQGHEQYF,TRBV6-1,TRBJ2-7
CAWSQPITVAGNTIYF,TRBV30,TRBJ1-3
CSVTGGGDQPQHF,TRBV29-1,TRBJ1-5
CASSPSGGNSPLHF,TRBV6-5,TRBJ1-6
CATGQNMNTEAFF,TRBV10-3,TRBJ1-1
CASSSPLTSGGYNEQFF,TRBV6-2/TRBV6-3,TRBJ2-1
CASSYGARPGLEQYF,TRBV6-5,TRBJ2-7
CASSLGALLAGLYNEQFF,TRBV7-9,TRBJ2-1
CASSPGQGVQPQHF,TRBV4-3,TRBJ1-5
CASSLYAISPGELFF,TRBV28,TRBJ2-2
CASSYTGGWSNQPQHF,TRBV7-8,TRBJ1-5
CASSPGTGGSYEQYF,TRBV18,TRBJ2-7
CASSLSTPTSGHNEQFF,TRBV7-3,TRBJ2-1
CASSLGWGRPGRNTEAFF,TRBV5-1,TRBJ1-1
CASSSVRGPESEKLFF,TRBV5-1,TRBJ1-4
CASSIEGDRRLRAFF,TRBV19,TRBJ1-1
CASSYGLAGGIEQYF,TRBV27,TRBJ2-7